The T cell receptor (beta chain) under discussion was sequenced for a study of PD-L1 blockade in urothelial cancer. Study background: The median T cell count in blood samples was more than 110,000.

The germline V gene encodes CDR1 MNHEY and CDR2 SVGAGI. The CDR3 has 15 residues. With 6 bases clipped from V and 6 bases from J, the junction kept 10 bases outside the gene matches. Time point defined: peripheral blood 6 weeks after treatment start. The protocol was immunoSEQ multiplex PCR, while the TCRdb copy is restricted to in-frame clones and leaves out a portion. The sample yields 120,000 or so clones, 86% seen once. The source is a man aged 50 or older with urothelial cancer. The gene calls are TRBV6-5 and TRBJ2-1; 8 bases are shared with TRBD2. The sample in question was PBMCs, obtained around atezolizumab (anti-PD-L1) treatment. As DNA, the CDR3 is TGTGCCAGCAGATCGTCAGCGGGAGTGGCCAATGAGCAGTTCTTC. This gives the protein CASRSSAGVANEQFF.